One and the same sample provided the 8 T cell receptor beta chains below, sequenced in a study of shared T cell receptors in the human thymus. Profiled with immunoSEQ multiplex PCR; TCRdb holds only in-frame clones, not every one. The sample has about 730,000 clones, 80% to 90% seen once. A further study also used this sample, focusing on human thymus T cells.

Sequencing input: thymocytes. The receptors were gathered from a girl younger than two with a congenital heart defect.

This chain uses TRBV18 with TRBJ1-4; 7 bases line up with TRBD1. V trimming: 5 bases; J trimming: 8 bases; junction bases outside the gene matches: 5. This CDR3 contains 13 residues. The germline CDR1 and CDR2 sequences are KGHSH and LQKENI. As DNA, the CDR3 is TGTGCCAGCTCAGAGGGGACAGCCGAAAAACTGTTTTTT. Encoded protein: CASSEGTAEKLFF.

In its sample, this clone was seen once. The chain is built from TRBV6-1 and TRBJ1-5, with 8 bases identical to TRBD1. CDR1 MNHNS and CDR2 SASEGT come from the germline V gene. This CDR3 region has 14 residues. V was pared by 8 bases and J by 3 bases, with 6 bases of the junction left unmatched. CDR3 sequence (DNA): TGTGCCAGCTTCGAACAGGGGGTCAATCAGCCCCAGCATTTT. It translates to CASFEQGVNQPQHF.

This chain connects TRBV29-1 to TRBJ2-1; 8 nucleotides align to TRBD2. V gave up 4 bases and J gave up 5 bases; unmatched junction bases: 10. Germline loops: CDR1 SQVTM, CDR2 ANQGSEA. The CDR3 spans 15 residues. The DNA of the CDR3 is TGCAGCGTTGGAATCCGGGGGGGGCCCGACAATGAGCAGTTCTTC. Translating gives CSVGIRGGPDNEQFF.

The J gene is TRBJ2-5, the V gene TRBV7-9; 8 nucleotides agree with TRBD1. Germline trimming cut 3 bases from V and 5 bases from J; bases unmatched to any gene: 8. The CDR3 runs 15 residues. Germline loops: CDR1 SEHNR, CDR2 FQNEAQ (reference sequence). The CDR3 DNA sequence: TGTGCCAGCAGCTTGACAGGGGAGAGGGGGGAGACCCAGTACTTC. Translation: CASSLTGERGETQYF.

The CDR3 sequence: CASSLGFGLREYEQYF. The CDR3 coding sequence is TGTGCCAGCAGCTTAGGGTTCGGTCTGAGAGAATACGAGCAGTACTTC. The chain carries TRBV7-9 and TRBJ2-7; no firm D call. This CDR3 region has 16 residues. Germline-derived CDR1 and CDR2 are SEHNR and FQNEAQ (reference sequence). V was cut by 1 base and J by 4 bases, with 17 bases left in between.

The V gene is TRBV27, the J gene TRBJ2-7; D is unresolved. V gave up 5 bases and J gave up 0 bases, with 8 bases separating them. Per germline, CDR1 MNHEY and CDR2 SMNVEV (reference sequence). CDR3 length equals 13 residues. DNA of the CDR3: TGTGCCAGCAGTAACCTACCCTCCTACGAGCAGTACTTC. Protein sequence: CASSNLPSYEQYF.

In this sample, this clone turned up once. Other DNA sequences from this sample encode an identical CDR3 as well. This sequence joins TRBV27 and TRBJ1-5; 10 bases agree with TRBD1. The CDR3 has 16 residues. The germline V gene encodes CDR1 MNHEY and CDR2 SMNVEV (reference sequence). The V gene end was trimmed by 0 bases and the J gene end by 3 bases; junction bases not matched to a gene: 2. DNA of the CDR3: TGTGCCAGCAGTTTATCCGGGACAGGGGTCAATCAGCCCCAGCATTTT. Translated: CASSLSGTGVNQPQHF.

V is TRBV28 and J is TRBJ2-3; D may be TRBD2 (6 bases). The CDR3 extends over 17 amino acids. Germline CDR1 is MDHEN and CDR2 is SYDVKM. V was cut by 7 bases and J by 3 bases, with 23 bases left in between. The CDR3 protein is CASNWGLGPGETDTQYF. DNA of the CDR3: TGTGCCAGCAATTGGGGGTTGGGCCCGGGGGAAACAGATACGCAGTATTTT.